These 2 T cell receptor beta chains were sequenced from one sample in a study of blood T cell repertoires in COVID-19. TCRdb keeps only in-frame clones here, not all; method: immunoSEQ multiplex PCR. The sample consists of about 140,000 clones, around 80% of them appearing once. The sequencing input was peripheral blood. The receptors stem from a man in his fifties or sixties with acute or convalescent COVID-19.

This chain joins TRBV3-1 (or the pseudogene TRBV3-2) and TRBJ2-1, with D maybe TRBD1 (5 bases). The CDR3 consists of 17 residues. Trimming stripped 4 bases from V and 8 bases from J, with 24 bases between. Looked up from germline, CDR1 is LGHDT and CDR2 is YNNKEL (reference sequence). In DNA, the CDR3 is TGTGCCAGCAGCCCCACAGCCCTAGGGGATTGGGGCGATGAGCAGTTCTTC. Translating it yields CASSPTALGDWGDEQFF.

The gene calls are TRBV19 and TRBJ2-3; 7 bases are a match to TRBD1. Germline CDR1 LNHDA, CDR2 SQIVND (reference sequence). The ends lost 5 bases at V and 0 bases at J; junction bases unmatched: 5. This CDR3 has 15 amino acids. The CDR3 loop is CASSATGLSTDTQYF. As DNA, the CDR3 is TGTGCCAGTAGTGCGACAGGGCTTAGCACAGATACGCAGTATTTT.